This entry is about one TCR beta chain. Its antigen is not identified. The sample is drawn from a study of cytomegalovirus exposure and HLA in healthy donors. Across the whole study: Most donors, roughly 77% of more than 300 genotyped, fell in the Caucasian-associated ancestry cluster. Whole-study findings and limits: HLA allele associations emerged for roughly 17,000 TCR beta sequences in a later analysis, at 0.05 false discovery rate. In a later analysis, HLA-associated beta chains showed higher expansion and lower generation probabilities than comparable chains.

A multiplex PCR was run with 60 Vbeta primers and 13 Jbeta primers. Method: immunoSEQ multiplex PCR; TCRdb's copy keeps in-frame clones and lacks some. This sample has 200,000 to 250,000 clones, with around 83% found just once. The CDR3 is 12 residues long. Trimming cost V 10 bases and J 3 bases; bases outside gene matches: 3. Germline V gives CDR1 MDHEN, CDR2 SYDVKM. Each donor was healthy, and each was a bone marrow donor. The clonotype was recovered from a girl between 5 and 17 years old in good health and CMV-seronegative. The specimen was PBMCs. The V call is TRBV28, the J call TRBJ2-7; 10 bases fit TRBD2. CDR3 residues: CATLAGGYEQYF. CDR3 DNA sequence: TGTGCCACGTTAGCGGGAGGCTACGAGCAGTACTTC.